What follows are 3 T cell receptor beta chains derived from one specimen sequenced in a study of blood T cell repertoires in COVID-19. Sequenced by immunoSEQ multiplex PCR; TCRdb stores in-frame clones only, minus some. The table includes about 170,000 clones, approximately 90% detected once. The sample was peripheral blood. The receptors shown here come from a man aged 50-59 years who had recovered from COVID-19.

CDR3 protein: CASSPQAGTDTQYF. CDR3 nucleotides: TGTGCCAGCAGCCCCCAAGCGGGGACAGATACGCAGTATTTT. The chain couples TRBV11-2 to TRBJ2-3; 7 bases agree with TRBD2. The CDR3 is 14 residues long. Germline trimming cut 5 bases from V and 3 bases from J; bases unmatched to any gene: 5. Germline CDR1 and CDR2: SGHAT and FQNNGV.

The rearrangement joins TRBV7-2 to TRBJ2-2, with D possibly being TRBD1 (6 bases). CDR3 length: 15 amino acids. Germline assignment: CDR1 SGHTA and CDR2 FQGNSA. The V gene lost 6 bases and the J gene lost 6 bases, with 17 bases spanning the gap. This CDR3 is CASRPNRVEAGELFF. CDR3 sequence (DNA): TGTGCCAGCAGACCTAACAGGGTGGAGGCCGGGGAGCTGTTTTTT. The entire variable domain, with the rest obtained from reference TRBV7-2 and TRBJ2-2, is as follows: GAGVSQSPSNKVTEKGKDVELRCDPISGHTALYWYRQSLGQGLEFLIYFQGNSAPDKSGLPSDRFSAERTGGSVSTLTIQRTQQEDSAVYLCASRPNRVEAGELFFGEGSRLTVL.

This rearrangement joins TRBV30 to TRBJ2-7; D perhaps matches TRBD2 (5 bases). V gave up 0 bases and J gave up 0 bases, with 15 bases separating them. The CDR3 has 16 residues. CDR1 and CDR2 (germline): GTSNPN, SVGIG (reference sequence). The CDR3 DNA reads TGTGCCTGGAGTGTAGAAATACGGAGGACCTCCTACGAGCAGTACTTC. Translating gives CAWSVEIRRTSYEQYF.